This passage covers 27 T cell receptor beta chains from one sample sequenced in a study of T cells after yellow fever vaccination. Each CDR3 protein is one row after TCRdb ran MiXCR on the 5' RACE reads. The sample contains 200,000 to 300,000 distinct CDR3 sequences, 5.5% to 8.5% of which appear only once. The specimen was CD4+ T cells sorted from PBMCs, collected on the day of the yellow fever booster vaccination. All receptors derive from a man younger than 45 who received the YFV17D yellow fever vaccine.

This clonotype was seen many times. This rearrangement joins TRBV16 to TRBJ1-5; a weak D match, TRBD1 (6 bases). V lost 3 bases and J lost 3, with 9 bases in between. The CDR3 loop spans 14 amino acids. In germline, CDR1 is KGHSY, CDR2 FQNENV. CDR3 sequence reads: CASSQRGDNQPQHF. The CDR3 DNA is TGTGCCAGCAGCCAGAGGGGGGACAATCAGCCCCAGCATTTT.

In its sample, this clonotype was seen many times. This sequence joins TRBV5-1 and TRBJ2-7; maybe TRBD2 (6 bases). The germline gives CDR1 SGHRS, CDR2 YFSETQ. The V gene lost 3 bases and the J gene lost 0 bases, with 10 bases spanning the gap. The CDR3 loop spans 14 amino acids. The CDR3 loop reads CASSWRVSSYEQYF. DNA for the CDR3: TGCGCCAGCAGCTGGAGGGTTAGCTCCTACGAGCAGTACTTC. Full variable domain (rest looked up from reference TRBV5-1 and TRBJ2-7): KAGVTQTPRYLIKTRGQQVTLSCSPISGHRSVSWYQQTPGQGLQFLFEYFSETQRNKGNFPGRFSGRQFSNSRSEMNVSTLELGDSALYLCASSWRVSSYEQYFGPGTRLTVT.

The rearrangement joins TRBV20-1 to TRBJ2-3; 12 bases line up with TRBD2. CDR1 DFQATT and CDR2 SNEGSKA come from the germline V gene (reference sequence). Trimming cost V 0 bases and J 3 bases; bases outside gene matches: 13. The CDR3 totals 19 residues. The CDR3 reads CSARESSGRASRGTDTQYF. CDR3 nucleotides: TGCAGTGCTAGAGAGTCTAGCGGGAGGGCCTCTCGGGGGACAGATACGCAGTATTTT.

This clonotype was seen ten or more times. The V call is TRBV6-5, the J call TRBJ2-7, with a possible D match to TRBD1 (6 bases). Between the trimmed V and J ends, which lost 6 bases and 2 bases, there was a span of 11 bases. Germline V CDR1 and CDR2: MNHEY, SVGAGI. The CDR3 length is 13 residues. The CDR3 loop reads CASSRQEAYEQYF. DNA for the CDR3: TGTGCCAGCAGCCGACAGGAAGCCTACGAGCAGTACTTC.

This clonotype was seen many times. The chain uses TRBV6-2 or TRBV6-3 and TRBJ2-5; D not certain. V was pared by 6 bases and J by 5 bases, with 10 bases between. The germline gives CDR1 MNHEY, CDR2 SVGEGT. This CDR3 has 12 residues. The CDR3 loop reads CASSNSRETQYF. The CDR3 DNA is TGTGCCAGCAGCAATAGTAGGGAGACCCAGTACTTC.

This clonotype was detected many times. This chain connects TRBV24-1 to TRBJ2-3, with a possible D match to TRBD1 (5 bases). This CDR3 is built from 15 residues. The germline V and J ends were trimmed by 2 bases and 0 bases, with 8 bases remaining between them. Per the germline V gene, CDR1 is KGHDR and CDR2 is SFDVKD. The CDR3 sequence: CATSDSTASTDTQYF. In nucleotides, the CDR3 is TGTGCCACCAGTGATTCGACAGCTAGCACAGATACGCAGTATTTT.

Many counts were recorded for this clonotype. This rearrangement joins TRBV5-1 to TRBJ2-4; 10 nucleotides match TRBD1. In germline, CDR1 is SGHRS, CDR2 YFSETQ. The CDR3 spans 15 residues. J lost 9 bases, V lost 4 bases, and 10 bases had no gene match. The CDR3 loop reads CASSMTGGALSIQYF. The CDR3 nucleotides read TGCGCCAGCAGCATGACAGGGGGCGCACTGTCCATTCAGTACTTC.

This clonotype showed up just a few times. V is TRBV7-2 and J is TRBJ2-1, with 11 nucleotides matching TRBD2. Germline CDR1 SGHTA, CDR2 FQGNSA. With 3 bases clipped from V and 7 bases from J, the junction kept 8 bases outside the gene matches. There are 16 residues in the CDR3. For the CDR3, the DNA is TGTGCCAGCAGCTTCTTCAAAGGACTAGCGGGTAATGAGCAGTTCTTC. The encoded protein is CASSFFKGLAGNEQFF.

This clonotype showed up many times. This chain links TRBV4-1 with TRBJ2-1, with 9 bases identical to TRBD2. CDR3 length: 16 residues. Per germline, CDR1 MGHRA and CDR2 YSYEKL. V gave up 0 bases and J gave up 5 bases; unmatched junction bases: 5. For the CDR3, the DNA is TGCGCCAGCAGCCAAGATTGGGCTAGCGGGAACAATGAGCAGTTCTTC. Translation gives CASSQDWASGNNEQFF.

Remarks on this clonotype: At one boundary the junction diverges from the germline segment, which might be a read error. The chain combines TRBV7-2 with TRBJ2-1, with 7 nucleotides matching TRBD2. Per germline, CDR1 SGHTA and CDR2 FQGNSA. The CDR3 totals 16 residues. The CDR3 sequence: CDSSLRGGRSYNEQFF. DNA of the CDR3: TGTGACAGCAGCTTACGTGGCGGGAGAAGCTACAATGAGCAGTTCTTC.

This clonotype came up a few times. This chain joins TRBV6-2 or TRBV6-3 and TRBJ2-1; D possibly matches TRBD1 or TRBD2 (5 bases each). With 6 bases removed from V and 10 bases from J, the gap between germline ends came to 10 bases. The CDR3 totals 11 residues. Germline V gives CDR1 MNHEY, CDR2 SVGEGT. DNA for the CDR3: TGTGCCAGCAGGGACACTAGGGAGCAGTTCTTC. Protein product: CASRDTREQFF.

The chain couples TRBV20-1 to TRBJ2-3, with unresolved D. Germline-derived CDR1 and CDR2 are DFQATT and SNEGSKA (reference sequence). The CDR3 is made up of 15 amino acids. V was trimmed by 3 bases and J by 0 bases, leaving 13 bases between them. The chain's CDR3 is CSASQATESTDTQYF. The CDR3 region has the DNA TGCAGTGCTAGTCAGGCCACTGAGAGCACAGATACGCAGTATTTT.

This sequence joins TRBV28 and TRBJ2-3, with TRBD2 matching over 9 bases. CDR3 size: 14 residues. V lost 7 bases and J lost 2; bases outside the gene matches: 4. Germline V gene data show CDR1 as MDHEN and CDR2 as SYDVKM. CDR3 loop: CASNIAGVTDTQYF. In nucleotides, the CDR3 is TGTGCCAGCAATATAGCGGGGGTCACAGATACGCAGTATTTT.

The J gene is TRBJ2-3, the V gene TRBV7-2; D is unresolved. This CDR3 has 14 amino acids. Germline V CDR1 and CDR2: SGHTA, FQGNSA. Trimming took off 4 bases at V and 4 bases at J, with 12 bases between the two ends. The CDR3 coding sequence is TGTGCCAGCAGCTACAGTTTGGTCGCAGATACGCAGTATTTT. Its translation: CASSYSLVADTQYF.

This clonotype has only a few counts. The chain combines TRBV12-3 or TRBV12-4 with TRBJ2-7; 7 bases line up with TRBD2. The CDR3 runs 14 residues. The trim removed 6 bases at V and 2 bases at J, leaving 7 bases unmatched. The CDR3, as DNA: TGTGCCAGCAGCCATTCTAGCGGAACCTACGAGCAGTACTTC. Translation: CASSHSSGTYEQYF.

The rearrangement links TRBV5-1 to TRBJ2-2; TRBD2 agrees at 9 bases. The CDR3 spans 16 residues. V was clipped by 4 bases and J by 5 bases; unmatched bases: 9. Germline assignment: CDR1 SGHRS and CDR2 YFSETQ. The CDR3 spells CASSVIAGAETGELFF. CDR3 bases: TGCGCCAGCAGCGTGATAGCGGGAGCAGAAACCGGGGAGCTGTTTTTT.

This clonotype was detected many times. The CDR3 bases are TGTGCCAGCAGCCGAGGGAGACAAAGCACAGATACGCAGTATTTT. It encodes CASSRGRQSTDTQYF. The chain recombines TRBV7-2 with TRBJ2-3; maybe TRBD2 (5 bases). The V and J ends lost 5 bases and 0 bases respectively, with 12 bases between them. This CDR3 is built from 15 residues. Germline V gives CDR1 SGHTA, CDR2 FQGNSA.

This clonotype was detected only a few times. This chain links TRBV20-1 with TRBJ2-4, with D possibly TRBD2 on 5 matching bases. V shed 1 base and J shed 8 bases, with 12 bases lying between them. Looked up from germline, CDR1 is DFQATT and CDR2 is SNEGSKA (reference sequence). The length of the CDR3 is 13 residues. The CDR3 DNA sequence: TGCAGTGCTAGAGGGGGAGTTAGGGACATTCAGTACTTC. It codes for CSARGGVRDIQYF.

The table lists this clonotype with many counts. The chain uses TRBV20-1 and TRBJ2-5; tentative D call: TRBD2 (7 bases). Trimming shortened V by 4 bases and J by 13 bases, and 16 bases separated the two germline ends. Germline V gene data show CDR1 as DFQATT and CDR2 as SNEGSKA (reference sequence). This CDR3 spans 11 amino acids. CDR3 nucleotide sequence: TGCAGTGCTATGGGCGGGGGCTGGGGGTACTTC. It specifies CSAMGGGWGYF.

At least ten counts were recorded for this clonotype. The chain uses TRBV12-3 or TRBV12-4 and TRBJ2-3; D unresolved. This CDR3 is built from 12 residues. V was shortened by 3 bases and J by 0 bases, with 1 base between the two germline ends. The CDR3 DNA follows: TGTGCCAGCAGTTTTAGCACAGATACGCAGTATTTT. Its translation is CASSFSTDTQYF.

V and J are TRBV6-5 and TRBJ2-1; 8 bases fit TRBD2. The CDR3 has 11 residues. V was clipped by 5 bases and J by 15 bases; unmatched bases: 6. Germline lookup yields CDR1 MNHEY and CDR2 SVGAGI. This chain's CDR3 is CASSERERSFF. CDR3 coding DNA: TGTGCCAGCAGTGAGCGGGAGAGGTCGTTCTTC.

This clonotype showed up just a few times. V and J are TRBV11-1 and TRBJ2-1; the D gene is possibly TRBD1 (7 bases). Trimming took off 5 bases at V and 0 bases at J, with 26 bases between the two ends. The CDR3 extends over 20 amino acids. CDR1 and CDR2 (germline): SGHAT, FQDESV (reference sequence). The CDR3 spells CASSPIPGRGVQSSYNEQFF. The CDR3 DNA is TGTGCCAGCAGCCCTATCCCGGGCAGGGGGGTCCAAAGCTCCTACAATGAGCAGTTCTTC.

This chain connects TRBV19 to TRBJ2-1; 8 positions agree with TRBD2. The length of the CDR3 is 14 residues. The V gene's germline CDR1 is LNHDA and CDR2 SQIVND (reference sequence). V gave up 1 base and J gave up 9 bases; unmatched junction bases: 5. For the CDR3, the DNA is TGTGCCAGTAGTATAGTAGCGGGATTTGGTGAGCAGTTCTTC. Its translation: CASSIVAGFGEQFF.

In DNA, the CDR3 is TGTGCCAGCCGTCCGGGCCAGGGGGGTATTAGAATCACAGATACGCAGTATTTT. Translated, it gives CASRPGQGGIRITDTQYF. The chain is built from TRBV28 and TRBJ2-3; D is possibly TRBD1 (7 bases). The germline V and J ends were trimmed by 8 bases and 2 bases, with 26 bases remaining between them. The CDR3 spans 18 residues. Looked up from germline, CDR1 is MDHEN and CDR2 is SYDVKM.

This clonotype was recorded at least ten times. The chain joins TRBV12-3 or TRBV12-4 to TRBJ2-5; 7 positions match TRBD2. The CDR3 length is 14 residues. V shed 3 bases, J shed 4 bases, and the junction held 5 bases outside the gene matches. The chain's CDR3 is CASSFWGGGETQYF. The CDR3 DNA reads TGTGCCAGCAGTTTTTGGGGGGGAGGAGAGACCCAGTACTTC.

Ten or more counts support this clonotype. CDR3 sequence: CSVGPYAKNIQYF. The CDR3 nucleotides are TGCAGCGTTGGTCCCTATGCCAAAAACATTCAGTACTTC. V usage is TRBV29-1 and J usage is TRBJ2-4; unclear D gene. Trimming shortened V by 4 bases and J by 1 base, and 8 bases separated the two germline ends. Germline assignment: CDR1 SQVTM and CDR2 ANQGSEA. CDR3 length: 13 residues.

This clonotype came up many times. This chain joins TRBV5-1 and TRBJ2-3, with D unresolved. The CDR3 sequence is 13 residues long. The V gene's germline CDR1 is SGHRS and CDR2 YFSETQ. V was clipped by 0 bases and J by 6 bases, with 8 bases between them. The CDR3 DNA reads as TGCGCCAGCAGCTTGGACGCGGCGGATACGCAGTATTTT. This sequence encodes CASSLDAADTQYF.